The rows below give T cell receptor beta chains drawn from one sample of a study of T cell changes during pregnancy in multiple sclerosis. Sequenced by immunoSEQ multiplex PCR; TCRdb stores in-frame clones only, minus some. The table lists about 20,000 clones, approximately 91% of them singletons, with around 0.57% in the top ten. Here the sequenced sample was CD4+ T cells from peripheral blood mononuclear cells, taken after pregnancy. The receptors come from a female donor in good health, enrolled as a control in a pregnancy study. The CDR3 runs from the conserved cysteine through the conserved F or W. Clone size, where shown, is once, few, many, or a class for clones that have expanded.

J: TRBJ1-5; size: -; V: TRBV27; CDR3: CASSLFPGEGQPQHF
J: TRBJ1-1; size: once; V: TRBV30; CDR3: CAWSWVGGAEAFF
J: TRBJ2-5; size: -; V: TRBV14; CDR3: CASSQEALLAGVPYQETQYF
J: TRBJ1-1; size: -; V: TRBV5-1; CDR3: CASSRDGSSGTEAFF
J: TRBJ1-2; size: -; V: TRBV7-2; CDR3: CASSPYIGGGYSYTF
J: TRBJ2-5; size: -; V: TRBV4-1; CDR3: CASSQDFGGGIQETQYF
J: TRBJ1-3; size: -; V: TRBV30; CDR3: CAGAARPLSGNTIYF
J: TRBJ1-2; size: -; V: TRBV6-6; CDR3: CASSRDSADYGYTF
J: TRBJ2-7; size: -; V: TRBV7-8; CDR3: CASSAHGQGSYEQYF
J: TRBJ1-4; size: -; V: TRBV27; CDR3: CASRPGTALAGEKLFF
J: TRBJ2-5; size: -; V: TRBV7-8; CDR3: CASSSEETQYF
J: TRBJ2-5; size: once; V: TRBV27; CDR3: CASSLVGAPETQYF
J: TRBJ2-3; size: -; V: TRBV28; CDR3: CASSSGTSGRTDTQYF
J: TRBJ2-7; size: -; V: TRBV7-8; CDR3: CASSLSSWAPYEQYF